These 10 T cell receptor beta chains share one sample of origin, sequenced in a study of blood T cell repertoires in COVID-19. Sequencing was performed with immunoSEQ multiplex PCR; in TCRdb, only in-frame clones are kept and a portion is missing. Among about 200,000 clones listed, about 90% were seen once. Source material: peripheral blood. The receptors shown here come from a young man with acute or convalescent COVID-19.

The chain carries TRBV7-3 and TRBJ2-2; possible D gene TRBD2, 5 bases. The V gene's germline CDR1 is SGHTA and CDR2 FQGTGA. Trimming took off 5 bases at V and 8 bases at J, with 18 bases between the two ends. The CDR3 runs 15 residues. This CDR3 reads CASSPMASLLGELFF. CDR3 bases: TGTGCCAGCAGCCCCATGGCTAGCCTATTGGGGGAGCTGTTTTTT.

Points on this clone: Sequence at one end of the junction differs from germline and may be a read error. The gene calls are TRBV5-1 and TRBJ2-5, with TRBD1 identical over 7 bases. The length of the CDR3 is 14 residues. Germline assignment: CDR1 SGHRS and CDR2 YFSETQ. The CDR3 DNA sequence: TGCGCCTGCAGACCTGCAGGGGGTTCAGAGACCCAGTACTTC. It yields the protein CACRPAGGSETQYF.

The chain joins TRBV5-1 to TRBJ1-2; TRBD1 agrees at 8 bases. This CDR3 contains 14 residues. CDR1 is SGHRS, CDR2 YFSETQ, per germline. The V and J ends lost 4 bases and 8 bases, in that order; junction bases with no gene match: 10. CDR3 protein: CASSPGGGQEGYTF. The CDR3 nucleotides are TGCGCCAGCAGCCCGGGTGGGGGACAGGAGGGCTACACCTTC.

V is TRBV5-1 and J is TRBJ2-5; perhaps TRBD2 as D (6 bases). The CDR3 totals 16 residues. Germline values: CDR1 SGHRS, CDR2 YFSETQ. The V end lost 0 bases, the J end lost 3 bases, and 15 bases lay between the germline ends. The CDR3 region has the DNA TGCGCCAGCAGCTTGGGGTATAGGGGAGGAGAAGAGACCCAGTACTTC. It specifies CASSLGYRGGEETQYF.

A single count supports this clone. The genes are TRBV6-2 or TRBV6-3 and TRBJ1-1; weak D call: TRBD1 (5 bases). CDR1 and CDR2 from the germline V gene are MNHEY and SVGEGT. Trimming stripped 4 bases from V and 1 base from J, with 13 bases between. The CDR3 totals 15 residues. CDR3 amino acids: CASSFWGTANTEAFF. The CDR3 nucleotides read TGTGCCAGCAGTTTCTGGGGCACCGCGAACACTGAAGCTTTCTTT.

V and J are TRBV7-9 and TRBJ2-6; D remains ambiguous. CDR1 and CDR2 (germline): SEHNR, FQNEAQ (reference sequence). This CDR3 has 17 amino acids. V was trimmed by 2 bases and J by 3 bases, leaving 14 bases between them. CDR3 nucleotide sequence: TGTGCCAGCAGCTTACAGGCAGCCGACGGTGGGGCCAACGTCCTGACTTTC. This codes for CASSLQAADGGANVLTF.

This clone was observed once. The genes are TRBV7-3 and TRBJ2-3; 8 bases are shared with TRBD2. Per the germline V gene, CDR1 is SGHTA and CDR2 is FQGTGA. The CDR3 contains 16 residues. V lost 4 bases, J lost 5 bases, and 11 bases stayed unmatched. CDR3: CASSSSRGGQGDTQYF. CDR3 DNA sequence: TGTGCCAGCAGCTCCTCCCGCGGGGGGCAAGGAGATACGCAGTATTTT.

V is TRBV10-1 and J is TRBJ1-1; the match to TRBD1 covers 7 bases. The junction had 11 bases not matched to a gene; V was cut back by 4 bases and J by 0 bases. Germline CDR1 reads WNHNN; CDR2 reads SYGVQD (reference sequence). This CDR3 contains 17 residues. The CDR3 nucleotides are TGCGCCAGCAGTGGATCCCGGGACAGAGCTGTGAACACTGAAGCTTTCTTT. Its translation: CASSGSRDRAVNTEAFF.

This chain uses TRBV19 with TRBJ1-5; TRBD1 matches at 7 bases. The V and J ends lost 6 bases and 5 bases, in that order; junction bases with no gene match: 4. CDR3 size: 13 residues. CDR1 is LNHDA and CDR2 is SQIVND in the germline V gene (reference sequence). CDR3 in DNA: TGTGCCAGTAGCCGAACAGGGGATCAGCCCCAGCATTTT. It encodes CASSRTGDQPQHF.

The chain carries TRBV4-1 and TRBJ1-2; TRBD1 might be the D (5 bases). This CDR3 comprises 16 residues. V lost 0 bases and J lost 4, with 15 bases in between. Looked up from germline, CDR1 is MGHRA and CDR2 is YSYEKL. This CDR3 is CASSQDVLGGPYGYTF. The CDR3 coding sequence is TGCGCCAGCAGCCAAGATGTTTTGGGGGGTCCCTATGGCTACACCTTC.